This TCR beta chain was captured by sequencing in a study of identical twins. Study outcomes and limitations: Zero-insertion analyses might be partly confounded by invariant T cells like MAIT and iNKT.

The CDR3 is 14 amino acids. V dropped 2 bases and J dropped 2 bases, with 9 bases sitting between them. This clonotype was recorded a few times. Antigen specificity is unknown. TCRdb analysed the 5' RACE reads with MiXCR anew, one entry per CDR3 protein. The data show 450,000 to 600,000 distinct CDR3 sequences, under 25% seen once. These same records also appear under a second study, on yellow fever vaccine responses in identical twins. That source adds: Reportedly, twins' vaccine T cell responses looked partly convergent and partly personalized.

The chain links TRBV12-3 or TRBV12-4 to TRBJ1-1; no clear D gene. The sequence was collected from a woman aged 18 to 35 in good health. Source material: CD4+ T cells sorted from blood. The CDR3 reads CASSLIEGNTEAFF. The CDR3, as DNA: TGTGCCAGCAGTTTAATAGAGGGAAACACTGAAGCTTTCTTT.